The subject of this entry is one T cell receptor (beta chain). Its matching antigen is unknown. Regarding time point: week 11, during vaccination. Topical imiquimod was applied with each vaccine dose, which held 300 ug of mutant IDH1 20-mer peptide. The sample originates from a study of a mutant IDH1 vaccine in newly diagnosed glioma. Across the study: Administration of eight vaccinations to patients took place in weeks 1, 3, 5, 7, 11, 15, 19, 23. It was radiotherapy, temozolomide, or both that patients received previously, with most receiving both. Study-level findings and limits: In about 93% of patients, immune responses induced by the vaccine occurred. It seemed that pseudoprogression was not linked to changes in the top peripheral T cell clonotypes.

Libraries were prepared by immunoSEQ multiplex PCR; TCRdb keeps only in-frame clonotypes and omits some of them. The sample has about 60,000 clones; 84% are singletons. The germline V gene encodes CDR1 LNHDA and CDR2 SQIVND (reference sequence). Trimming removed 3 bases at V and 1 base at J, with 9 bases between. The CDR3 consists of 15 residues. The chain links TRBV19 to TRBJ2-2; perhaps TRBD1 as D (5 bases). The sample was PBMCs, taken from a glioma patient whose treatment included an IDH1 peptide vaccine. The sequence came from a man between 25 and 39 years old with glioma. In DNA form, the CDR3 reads TGTGCCAGTAGTATCAGGGCCCTGAACACCGGGGAGCTGTTTTTT. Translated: CASSIRALNTGELFF.